Listed here is a single T cell receptor beta chain. Per the germline V gene, CDR1 is LNHDA and CDR2 is SQIVND (reference sequence). The CDR3 length is 13 residues. V lost 10 bases to trimming and J lost 5 bases; unmatched junction nucleotides: 9. TCRdb keeps only in-frame clones here, not all; method: immunoSEQ multiplex PCR. The sample yields a few hundred thousand clones, roughly 80% seen once. Participants' own reports of clinical history determined their cohort assignment. The data derive from a study of blood T cell repertoires in COVID-19. The chain couples TRBV19 to TRBJ2-7; 9 bases are shared with TRBD1. The sequence was collected from a woman aged 40-49 years with acute COVID-19. The sample taken for sequencing was PBMCs or T cells enriched from blood (not recorded which). The CDR3: CATPGTGRDEQYF. The CDR3 DNA sequence: TGTGCCACTCCCGGGACAGGGAGGGACGAGCAGTACTTC.